This T cell receptor beta chain was sequenced for a study of T cells in tumors after PD-1 blockade. The overall study: On average, peripheral blood gave some 110,000 TCR templates and around 40,000 unique clonotypes. Broader study findings: Some novel exhausted tumor clones appeared in pre-treatment blood, suggesting peripheral recruitment.

V was cut by 6 bases and J by 3 bases, with 9 bases left in between. This CDR3 is 13 amino acids long. Germline values: CDR1 MDHEN, CDR2 SYDVKM. About this clone itself: Its antigen is not known.

Sequenced by immunoSEQ multiplex PCR; TCRdb stores in-frame clones only, minus some. Of just under 65,000 clones listed, 74% are singletons. This receptor was identified in a human donor with basal cell carcinoma. The chain combines TRBV28 with TRBJ2-1; D ambiguous. The specimen comprised PBMCs, sampled after anti-PD-1 treatment. In nucleotides, the CDR3 is TGTGCCAGCAGACCTCCCAGCTACAATGAGCAGTTCTTC. It codes for CASRPPSYNEQFF.